This T cell receptor (beta chain) was identified during a study of shared clonotypes between healthy human individuals (dated by TCRdb to about 2020). Notes on the research overall: The cohort included a few men and two women between 18 and 49 years of age. For each donor, three plates each were used for CD4 naive and CD4 memory, two plates were used for CD8 naive, and one plate was used for CD8 memory. To estimate repertoire size and how much clonotypes are shared between individuals, the study performed deep sequencing of blood TCR repertoires from a few healthy adults. To increase sequencing depth and limit assay-specific biases, different laboratories used diverse techniques to prepare libraries and sequence TCR repertoires. Per donor, leukapheresis produced somewhere between about 0.8 and 9.5 billion PBMCs.

TCR CDR3 regions were amplified from genomic DNA by multiplex PCR using the deep immunoSEQ assay. Genomic DNA extracted from each cell subset was distributed evenly over all wells of several immunoSEQ 96-well plates, and each plate served as one replicate. For sorted subsets, roughly 200 ng of genomic DNA, equivalent to 25,000 to 35,000 T cell genomes, went into each replicate PCR. Purified libraries were measured with a Qubit 3.0 fluorometer, size-checked on a Bioanalyzer 2100, and measured again with the KAPA Library Quantification kit. Each immunoSEQ 96-well plate was sequenced on its own single-read 150-cycle Illumina NextSeq 550 flow cell. The authors' pipeline ran thus. The immunoSEQ output contained only junctional sequences without quality scores, so filtering could not match that applied to full-length reads. Sequences were annotated with PyIR, a Python wrapper for IgBLAST v1.9, and V/J genes and CDR3 were assigned using IMGT germline references. Reads with weak V/J assignments (E-value above 1e-6), missing CDR3, stop codons, out-of-frame junctions, or ambiguous translated residues were removed. V3J clonotypes were defined as sequences sharing the same inferred V gene, J gene, and CDR3 amino acid sequence. Percentage overlap between repertoires was computed as shared unique clonotypes divided by the size of the smaller repertoire. Repertoire richness was assessed with RTK rarefaction, the Chao1 estimator, and Recon v2.1 estimates of unobserved clonotypes. For all TCRbeta clonotypes obtained by the gDNA method from a handful of donors, generation probabilities were computed with OLGA. This immuneACCESS table, as held by TCRdb, lists in-frame sequences with V and J called but not all clones. Of the missing ones, under half trace to an unresolved V gene in checked studies; the others have no known cause. V and J calls and clone size follow that table, whereas D and trimming were derived from the DNA. The sample records 2 million to 3 million clones, roughly 93% of which are singletons. Of the sample, 0.36% is held by the ten largest clones.

Overall study outcomes, separate from this receptor: Roughly 5.2% of naive CD4, around 4% of naive CD8, approximately 2.2% of memory CD4, and 0.4% of memory CD8 clonotypes were shared across several donors. Based on pairwise subsampling, the degree of clonotype sharing among donors was expected to be affected by sequencing depth. Larger estimated clonotype richness was generally found for naive subsets than for memory subsets. Even with the large sequencing depth, rarefaction of the sorted-subset datasets indicated that sequencing was incomplete. The genetic and exposure-history diversity represented was limited by the small number of donors. Sampling was restricted to blood, and TCR repertoires in tissues likely differ from the TCR repertoires found in blood. Compared with non-shared clonotypes, clonotypes shared by all four sorted-subset donors had higher generation probabilities.

For this chain, trimming is 4 bases at the V end and 9 bases at the J end, and the number of junction bases without a gene match is 15. CDR1 and CDR2, per the germline V gene, are SGHRS and YFSETQ. The CDR3, cysteine through phenylalanine, is 16 amino acids long. Here the CDR3 DNA is all that survives: 48 bases in frame from base 1. The donors were healthy, HIV-negative adults who had no recently reported acute infections or vaccinations. Only Caucasian adults living in Nashville, Tennessee, USA were represented among the donors. CD4+ T cells were enriched by magnetic negative selection; naive cells were then positively selected on CD45RA, and the negative fraction formed the memory subset. Blood was obtained by leukapheresis, after which PBMCs were separated by Ficoll-Histopaque density gradient centrifugation and cryopreserved in liquid nitrogen vapor phase. Analytical flow cytometry was used to check the purity and quantity of every magnetically sorted T cell population. From each sorted fraction, genomic DNA was isolated and quantified by UV absorbance on a Nanodrop 2000c.

Worth noting for this clone: It lacks a known antigen. No base-level quality is on record; no much larger clone is a single base apart.

This receptor chain uses TRBV5-1 and TRBJ2-1; the junction holds 8 bases that match TRBD1. The sequence was collected from a man aged 18-30 years in good health. Some clones in this sample may be carry-over from other donors' samples. The specimen sequenced was naive CD4+ T cells from PBMCs. Per the publication, the cell subset or site label means: CD45RA+ positively selected. For the CDR3, the sequence is CASSQRYGQGYGEQFF. The DNA sequence is given as TGCGCCAGCAGCCAGCGGTACGGACAGGGATACGGTGAGCAGTTCTTC. With the rest looked up from the reference TRBV5-1 and TRBJ2-1 genes rather than sequenced, the full variable domain is KAGVTQTPRYLIKTRGQQVTLSCSPISGHRSVSWYQQTPGQGLQFLFEYFSETQRNKGNFPGRFSGRQFSNSRSEMNVSTLELGDSALYLCASSQRYGQGYGEQFFGPGTRLTVL.